The 32 T cell receptor beta chains below come from one sample, sequenced in a study of CD8+ T cells in alopecia areata. RNA extraction was followed by reverse transcription into cDNA, which acted as the sequencing template. Assay used: immunoSEQ multiplex PCR; TCRdb lists only in-frame clones, some missing. The sample lists 65,000 to 75,000 clones; about 44% were seen once. The sequenced sample was CD8+ T cells sorted from blood, obtained at week 0. The receptors originated from a human donor with alopecia areata.

This chain uses TRBV11-2 with TRBJ2-3; D tentatively fits TRBD1 or TRBD2 (5 bases each). The V end was cut by 4 bases, the J end by 9 bases, with 11 bases between. Per germline, CDR1 SGHAT and CDR2 FQNNGV. The CDR3 sequence is 12 residues long. The chain's CDR3 is CASSWGEGTQYF. The CDR3 DNA reads TGTGCCAGCAGCTGGGGAGAGGGGACGCAGTATTTT.

This chain uses TRBV27 with TRBJ2-5, with TRBD1 matching 8 bases. Trimming at V came to 6 bases and at J to 2 bases, leaving 14 bases not matched to a gene. The CDR3 loop spans 17 amino acids. CDR1 is MNHEY and CDR2 is SMNVEV in the germline V gene (reference sequence). The CDR3 DNA reads TGTGCCAGCAGGTACGTCCGGCAGGGGGCCGGACAAGAGACCCAGTACTTC. Its protein product is CASRYVRQGAGQETQYF.

The rearrangement uses TRBV29-1 and TRBJ2-5; weak D call: TRBD2 (5 bases). V was pared by 7 bases and J by 7 bases, with 13 bases between. Germline V lookup: CDR1 SQVTM, CDR2 ANQGSEA. This CDR3 is built from 11 residues. CDR3 amino acids: CSARGEGTQYF. The CDR3 DNA sequence: TGCAGCGCTCGGGGTGAAGGGACCCAGTACTTC.

This chain links TRBV27 with TRBJ2-1, with D perhaps matching TRBD2 (6 bases). This CDR3 contains 13 residues. V dropped 8 bases and J dropped 0 bases, with 8 bases sitting between them. The germline V gene encodes CDR1 MNHEY and CDR2 SMNVEV (reference sequence). The CDR3 is CASGGNSYNEQFF. In nucleotides, the CDR3 is TGTGCCAGCGGGGGGAACTCCTACAATGAGCAGTTCTTC.

The rearrangement uses TRBV7-2 and TRBJ2-6; TRBD1 is a possible D gene (5 bases). Germline CDR1 reads SGHTA; CDR2 reads FQGNSA. The length of the CDR3 is 18 residues. The germline V and J ends were trimmed by 1 base and 2 bases, with 15 bases remaining between them. CDR3 residues: CASSLGIGESTGANVLTF. CDR3 nucleotide sequence: TGTGCCAGCAGCTTAGGGATAGGGGAATCCACTGGGGCCAACGTCCTGACTTTC.

This clone was detected a few times. CDR3: CASSSGNSYNEQFF. CDR3 DNA: TGTGCCAGCAGCTCAGGGAACTCCTACAATGAGCAGTTCTTC. The V call is TRBV13, the J call TRBJ2-1, with D perhaps matching TRBD1 (5 bases). The CDR3 sequence is 14 residues long. Trimming removed 4 bases from V and 0 bases from J, with 7 bases in between. Germline V lookup: CDR1 PRHDT, CDR2 FYEKMQ (reference sequence).

This clone was seen a few times. The rearrangement links TRBV5-1 to TRBJ2-7; 7 bases align to TRBD2. This CDR3 is built from 13 residues. CDR1 and CDR2 from the germline V gene are SGHRS and YFSETQ. With 3 bases clipped from V and 2 bases from J, the junction kept 2 bases outside the gene matches. CDR3 sequence reads: CASSYAGAYEQYF. In nucleotides, the CDR3 is TGCGCCAGCAGCTATGCGGGGGCCTACGAGCAGTACTTC.

DNA of the CDR3: TGCGCCAGCAGTCTAGACAGGTCGGGGGAGCAGTACTTC. It encodes CASSLDRSGEQYF. This chain links TRBV4-1 with TRBJ2-7; tentative D call: TRBD1 (6 bases). Germline V lookup: CDR1 MGHRA, CDR2 YSYEKL. Trimming left V 6 bases short and J 7 bases short, with 16 bases between. The CDR3 has 13 amino acids.

V usage is TRBV4-1 and J usage is TRBJ2-7; D remains unclear. The CDR3 has 14 residues. Germline V CDR1 and CDR2: MGHRA, YSYEKL. V gave up 1 base and J gave up 6 bases, with 13 bases separating them. In nucleotides, the CDR3 is TGCGCCAGCAGCCAAGTGAAGATTTCTAGCGAGCAGTACTTC. It codes for CASSQVKISSEQYF.

Details on this clone: This sequence is one base from a far larger clone and is likely a read error. The rearrangement links TRBV11-2 to TRBJ2-7, with 9 bases matching TRBD1. Trimming took 1 base from V and 2 from J; bases not matched to a gene: 0. The germline gives CDR1 SGHAT, CDR2 FQNNGV. The CDR3 consists of 14 residues. CDR3 in DNA: TGTGCCAGCAGCTTAGGACAGGGGGCCTACGAGCAGTACTTC. It specifies CASSLGQGAYEQYF.

The chain combines TRBV7-2 with TRBJ2-3; 10 bases fit TRBD1. CDR3 length equals 16 residues. Germline loops: CDR1 SGHTA, CDR2 FQGNSA. V gave up 7 bases and J gave up 3 bases; unmatched junction bases: 10. The CDR3 DNA sequence: TGTGCCAGCATCCGAGCGAGGACAGGGGGAACAGATACGCAGTATTTT. This translates into CASIRARTGGTDTQYF.

The chain carries TRBV29-1 and TRBJ2-1; TRBD2 matches 12 bases. V was pared by 4 bases and J by 10 bases, with 11 bases of the junction left unmatched. The CDR3 extends over 15 amino acids. Per germline, CDR1 SQVTM and CDR2 ANQGSEA. The CDR3 DNA reads as TGCAGCGTTGTTGTGACGACTAGCGGGAGATGGGAGCAGTTCTTC. Amino acid sequence: CSVVVTTSGRWEQFF.

The V call is TRBV18, the J call TRBJ2-4; D might be TRBD1 (6 bases). CDR1 is KGHSH, CDR2 LQKENI, per germline. Trimming cost V 3 bases and J 6 bases, with 21 bases left between them. The CDR3 runs 17 residues. CDR3 residues: CASSPDSPFRVGNIQYF. The CDR3 DNA sequence: TGTGCCAGCTCACCGGACAGCCCCTTTAGGGTCGGAAACATTCAGTACTTC.

This clone was seen once. V and J are TRBV28 and TRBJ1-2; 10 bases agree with TRBD1. This CDR3 contains 18 residues. Trimming took 5 bases from V and 0 from J; bases not matched to a gene: 12. The germline V gene encodes CDR1 MDHEN and CDR2 SYDVKM. The CDR3 protein is CASSTPDRGLIANYGYTF. The CDR3 nucleotides read TGTGCCAGCAGTACCCCGGACAGGGGGTTGATTGCTAACTATGGCTACACCTTC.

This clone occurred many times. V is TRBV2 and J is TRBJ2-1, with 10 bases identical to TRBD2. Per the germline V gene, CDR1 is SNHLY and CDR2 is FYNNEI. There are 14 residues in the CDR3. J lost 10 bases, V lost 7 bases, and 10 bases had no gene match. The DNA for the CDR3 is TGTGCCAGCACAAAGCGGGAGGGCCCTCGGGAGCAGTTCTTC. This translates into CASTKREGPREQFF.

The chain is built from TRBV7-9 and TRBJ2-7; D not certain. V shed 8 bases and J shed 3 bases, with 14 bases lying between them. CDR1 SEHNR and CDR2 FQNEAQ come from the germline V gene (reference sequence). The CDR3 loop spans 13 amino acids. CDR3 protein: CASGTALDYEQYF. The CDR3 nucleotides read TGTGCCAGCGGCACAGCTCTGGACTACGAGCAGTACTTC.

This clone was counted only a few times. Other DNA sequences within the sample encode an identical CDR3. V is TRBV29-1 and J is TRBJ2-7, with 8 nucleotides matching TRBD1. Trimming cost V 6 bases and J 2 bases; bases outside gene matches: 3. The length of the CDR3 is 12 residues. Germline CDR1 is SQVTM and CDR2 is ANQGSEA. CDR3 DNA: TGCAGCGTGAGGACAGGGACCTACGAGCAGTACTTC. Protein product: CSVRTGTYEQYF.

This clone was observed a few times. The chain uses TRBV6-1 and TRBJ1-1, with TRBD1 matching 7 bases. J lost 10 bases, V lost 3 bases, and 14 bases had no gene match. Germline values: CDR1 MNHNS, CDR2 SASEGT. CDR3 length equals 15 residues. The CDR3 sequence: CASSERVVGTDGAFF. CDR3 coding DNA: TGTGCCAGCAGTGAGAGGGTGGTGGGGACAGATGGAGCTTTCTTT.

This rearrangement joins TRBV6-5 to TRBJ2-7; D gene ambiguous. Germline lookup yields CDR1 MNHEY and CDR2 SVGAGI. The CDR3 runs to 12 residues. V dropped 5 bases and J dropped 6 bases, with 11 bases sitting between them. In nucleotides, the CDR3 is TGTGCCAGCAGTGCCGGAAGTTTCGAGCAGTACTTC. As protein: CASSAGSFEQYF.

A few counts support this clone. The chain couples TRBV29-1 to TRBJ2-7; the D gene is possibly TRBD1 (6 bases). Per germline, CDR1 SQVTM and CDR2 ANQGSEA. The CDR3 loop spans 14 amino acids. V lost 4 bases to trimming and J lost 5 bases, with 18 bases between them. This CDR3 reads CSVGKQGKSHEQYF. The CDR3 region has the DNA TGCAGCGTTGGGAAACAGGGAAAGAGTCACGAGCAGTACTTC.

There are a few counts of this clone. J is TRBJ2-7 and V is TRBV4-1, with 7 bases matching TRBD1. Germline V gene lookup returns CDR1 MGHRA and CDR2 YSYEKL. This CDR3 has 14 amino acids. The J segment lost 3 bases and the V segment lost 0 bases, leaving 2 bases of the junction unmatched. For the CDR3, the DNA is TGCGCCAGCAGCCAAGAAGCAGGGGGCTACGAGCAGTACTTC. This gives the protein CASSQEAGGYEQYF.

The V call is TRBV29-1, the J call TRBJ2-2; D remains unclear. The CDR3 loop spans 12 amino acids. Germline V gives CDR1 SQVTM, CDR2 ANQGSEA. V lost 4 bases, J lost 7 bases, and 10 bases lay in between. The CDR3 reads CSVVPRSGELFF. The CDR3 region has the DNA TGCAGCGTTGTTCCCCGTAGCGGGGAGCTGTTTTTT.

The V call is TRBV9, the J call TRBJ2-1; D uncertain. The CDR3 is 12 residues long. Germline CDR1 is SGDLS and CDR2 is YYNGEE. Trimming took 4 bases from V and 8 from J, leaving 10 bases between them. For the CDR3, the DNA is TGTGCCAGCAGCCCTCACCCATATGAGCAGTTCTTC. Amino acids: CASSPHPYEQFF.

A few counts support this clone. The chain uses TRBV19 and TRBJ1-1, with D possibly matching TRBD1 (6 bases). In germline, CDR1 is LNHDA, CDR2 SQIVND (reference sequence). The CDR3 runs to 13 residues. The V end was cut by 6 bases, the J end by 3 bases, with 11 bases between. The CDR3 is CASRGGGYTEAFF. Here the CDR3 DNA reads TGTGCCAGTAGAGGAGGGGGTTACACTGAAGCTTTCTTT.

The chain couples TRBV30 to TRBJ1-2, with D possibly TRBD1 on 5 matching bases. The CDR3 totals 14 residues. Germline assignment: CDR1 GTSNPN and CDR2 SVGIG (reference sequence). The V and J ends lost 2 bases and 8 bases respectively, with 18 bases between them. DNA for the CDR3: TGTGCCTGGAGTCTCTTTGGGGGAGATGGGGGCTACACCTTC. Amino acids: CAWSLFGGDGGYTF.

The CDR3 sequence is CSVNTNYGYTF. CDR3 coding DNA: TGCAGCGTTAACACCAACTATGGCTACACCTTC. The chain has TRBV29-1 and TRBJ1-2; D remains unclear. Germline V gene lookup returns CDR1 SQVTM and CDR2 ANQGSEA. V gave up 5 bases and J gave up 2 bases, with 6 bases separating them. CDR3 length: 11 amino acids.

The chain couples TRBV30 to TRBJ2-1; D is unclear. Germline V lookup: CDR1 GTSNPN, CDR2 SVGIG (reference sequence). V lost 0 bases and J lost 9, with 12 bases in between. The CDR3 length is 13 residues. CDR3 nucleotides: TGTGCCTGGAGTGTATTGGGGTTCACTGAGCAGTTCTTC. This encodes CAWSVLGFTEQFF.

A note on this clone: The same CDR3 can be traced to other DNA sequences in this sample. V is TRBV29-1 and J is TRBJ1-5, with 9 bases identical to TRBD1. Germline CDR1 and CDR2: SQVTM and ANQGSEA. V lost 6 bases to trimming and J lost 7 bases; unmatched junction nucleotides: 4. The CDR3 consists of 12 residues. This chain's CDR3 is CSVGTGNQPQHF. The CDR3 nucleotides read TGCAGCGTCGGGACAGGGAACCAGCCCCAGCATTTT.

This rearrangement joins TRBV4-1 to TRBJ2-7, with 9 bases identical to TRBD2. Trimming removed 1 base from V and 4 bases from J; junction bases left unmatched: 5. Germline V gene lookup returns CDR1 MGHRA and CDR2 YSYEKL. This CDR3 is built from 15 residues. The CDR3 spells CASSQGGLARYEQYF. The CDR3, as DNA: TGCGCCAGCAGCCAAGGTGGACTAGCGAGGTACGAGCAGTACTTC.

The chain uses TRBV9 and TRBJ2-2, with unresolved D. This CDR3 has 13 residues. CDR1 is SGDLS and CDR2 is YYNGEE in the germline V gene. V gave up 0 bases and J gave up 3 bases, with 3 bases separating them. DNA for the CDR3: TGTGCCAGCAGCGTAGCTTACACCGGGGAGCTGTTTTTT. Encoded protein: CASSVAYTGELFF.

This rearrangement joins TRBV6-6 to TRBJ2-7, with D unclear. The V gene lost 2 bases and the J gene lost 7 bases, with 15 bases spanning the gap. There are 14 residues in the CDR3. Germline CDR1 is MNHNY and CDR2 is SVGAGI (reference sequence). The CDR3 nucleotides read TGTGCCAGCAGTTACGGTGGCGTCCCGGGTGAGCAGTACTTC. Protein sequence: CASSYGGVPGEQYF.

CDR3 sequence (DNA): TGTGCCTGGAGCGCGACTAGCGGGAGACCCTCCTACGAGCAGTACTTC. Amino acids: CAWSATSGRPSYEQYF. The rearrangement links TRBV30 to TRBJ2-7, with 12 bases aligning to TRBD2. The V gene end was trimmed by 3 bases and the J gene end by 0 bases; junction bases not matched to a gene: 6. This CDR3 contains 16 residues. Germline V gene lookup returns CDR1 GTSNPN and CDR2 SVGIG (reference sequence).